The 21 T cell receptor beta chains given below trace back to one sample, sequenced in a study of blood T cell repertoires in COVID-19. Profiled with immunoSEQ multiplex PCR; TCRdb holds only in-frame clones, not every one. Of fewer than 250,000 clones listed, about 76% are singletons. The sequenced sample consisted of PBMCs or T cells enriched from blood (not recorded which). The receptors were gathered from a woman aged 45-60 years with acute COVID-19.

The chain carries TRBV24-1 and TRBJ2-5; 7 bases fit TRBD2. After removal of 4 bases from V and 0 bases from J, the junction contained 4 bases not matched to a gene. The CDR3 extends over 15 amino acids. The V gene's germline CDR1 is KGHDR and CDR2 SFDVKD. CDR3 DNA sequence: TGTGCCACCAGTGAGCCCAGCGGGAACCAAGAGACCCAGTACTTC. Translated, it gives CATSEPSGNQETQYF.

The gene calls are TRBV7-2 and TRBJ2-5; D may be TRBD1 (5 bases). In germline, CDR1 is SGHTA, CDR2 FQGNSA. Trimming took off 5 bases at V and 4 bases at J, with 11 bases between the two ends. This CDR3 region has 13 residues. The CDR3 DNA reads as TGTGCCAGCAGCGGCAGGGTCGTAGAGACCCAGTACTTC. This sequence encodes CASSGRVVETQYF.

CDR3 nucleotides: TGCGCCAGCAGTCCGGGACAGGCACGGAGCGAGCAGTACTTC. Translation gives CASSPGQARSEQYF. The rearrangement uses TRBV4-3 and TRBJ2-7; 8 bases line up with TRBD1. CDR1 and CDR2 from the germline V gene are LGHNA and YSLEER. The CDR3 extends over 14 amino acids. J lost 6 bases, V lost 6 bases, and 10 bases had no gene match.

The V call is TRBV7-9, the J call TRBJ2-7; 11 nucleotides match TRBD1. The J segment lost 6 bases and the V segment lost 1 base, leaving 17 bases of the junction unmatched. CDR1 is SEHNR, CDR2 FQNEAQ, per germline (reference sequence). The CDR3 spans 19 residues. The CDR3 protein is CASSLDGQGARAVGSEQYF. CDR3 nucleotide sequence: TGTGCCAGCAGCTTAGACGGACAGGGGGCCAGAGCGGTAGGTTCCGAGCAGTACTTC.

The rearrangement joins TRBV5-6 to TRBJ2-1; a weak D match, TRBD1 (5 bases). Trimming shortened V by 5 bases and J by 4 bases, and 13 bases separated the two germline ends. Germline assignment: CDR1 SGHDT and CDR2 YYEEEE. This CDR3 region has 14 residues. The CDR3 DNA sequence: TGTGCCAGCAGAGTTTGGGGCGCATACAATGAGCAGTTCTTC. Protein product: CASRVWGAYNEQFF. Supplemented by reference TRBV5-6 and TRBJ2-1, the full variable domain reads DAGVTQSPTHLIKTRGQQVTLRCSPKSGHDTVSWYQQALGQGPQFIFQYYEEEERQRGNFPDRFSGHQFPNYSSELNVNALLLGDSALYLCASRVWGAYNEQFFGPGTRLTVL.

The rearrangement joins TRBV30 to TRBJ1-2; D is unresolved. V was clipped by 6 bases and J by 8 bases, with 16 bases between them. This CDR3 region has 12 residues. The germline gives CDR1 GTSNPN, CDR2 SVGIG (reference sequence). CDR3: CACPLMAEGYTF. In nucleotides, the CDR3 is TGTGCCTGCCCTTTAATGGCGGAAGGCTACACCTTC. Variable domain in full (rest from reference TRBV30 and TRBJ1-2): SQTIHQWPATLVQPVGSPLSLECTVEGTSNPNLYWYRQAAGRGLQLLFYSVGIGQISSEVPQNLSASRPQDRQFILSSKKLLLSDSGFYLCACPLMAEGYTFGSGTRLTVV.

The chain joins TRBV18 to TRBJ2-3; 9 bases are a match to TRBD1. V lost 2 bases to trimming and J lost 1 base; unmatched junction nucleotides: 1. This CDR3 has 15 residues. Germline assignment: CDR1 KGHSH and CDR2 LQKENI. The CDR3 is CASSPRDRGTDTQYF. Here the CDR3 DNA reads TGTGCCAGCTCACCAAGGGACAGGGGCACAGATACGCAGTATTTT.

This chain connects TRBV19 to TRBJ1-2, with 7 bases matching TRBD1. Germline V gives CDR1 LNHDA, CDR2 SQIVND (reference sequence). The CDR3 covers 17 residues. Trimming removed 1 base from V and 8 bases from J; junction bases left unmatched: 16. The CDR3 reads CASSIARQGASSRGYTF. The CDR3 DNA sequence: TGTGCCAGTAGTATAGCACGACAGGGAGCCTCATCCCGAGGCTACACCTTC.

V and J are TRBV6-1 and TRBJ1-5; no clear D gene. V lost 1 base and J 2 bases, leaving 6 bases between the germline ends. This CDR3 has 14 amino acids. Germline-derived CDR1 and CDR2 are MNHNS and SASEGT. In nucleotides, the CDR3 is TGTGCCAGCAGTGAAGGACGGGGCAATCAGCCCCAGCATTTT. Its protein product is CASSEGRGNQPQHF.

A note on this clone: An end of the junction differs from the germline gene, which may be a read error. The chain recombines TRBV9 with TRBJ2-5; 7 positions match TRBD2. This CDR3 comprises 14 residues. Germline values: CDR1 SGDLS, CDR2 YYNGEE. The CDR3 region has the DNA TGTGCCAGCAGCCCTAGCGGTTCCCAAGGGACCCAGTACTTC. It yields the protein CASSPSGSQGTQYF.

The chain links TRBV7-3 to TRBJ1-1, with 10 nucleotides matching TRBD1. J was trimmed by 8 bases and V by 5 bases; bases with no gene match: 8. The germline gives CDR1 SGHTA, CDR2 FQGTGA. The CDR3 is 14 residues long. The CDR3, as DNA: TGTGCCAGCAGCCCATCGCCGGGACAGGGGGAAGCTTTCTTT. Amino acids: CASSPSPGQGEAFF.

The chain joins TRBV13 to TRBJ2-7, with D tentatively TRBD1 (6 bases). The V end lost 5 bases, the J end lost 0 bases, and 11 bases lay between the germline ends. The germline CDR1 and CDR2 sequences are PRHDT and FYEKMQ (reference sequence). CDR3 length equals 14 residues. CDR3 nucleotide sequence: TGTGCCAGCAGCCCAAGACAGGTCTCCTACGAGCAGTACTTC. Its protein is CASSPRQVSYEQYF.

The chain combines TRBV28 with TRBJ1-6, with D maybe TRBD1 (6 bases). The CDR3 consists of 15 residues. Per the germline V gene, CDR1 is MDHEN and CDR2 is SYDVKM. Trimming removed 5 bases at V and 10 bases at J, with 18 bases between. The CDR3 reads CASSTSGAIGSPLHF. CDR3 nucleotide sequence: TGTGCCAGCAGTACTTCAGGGGCGATTGGATCACCCCTCCACTTT.

The chain joins TRBV28 to TRBJ1-3, with TRBD1 identical over 9 bases. The length of the CDR3 is 13 residues. The V gene end was trimmed by 7 bases and the J gene end by 9 bases; junction bases not matched to a gene: 7. Germline V gene data show CDR1 as MDHEN and CDR2 as SYDVKM. DNA for the CDR3: TGTGCCAGCAAGGGACAGGGAGGTAGCACCATATATTTT. It translates to CASKGQGGSTIYF.

The V and J genes are TRBV19 and TRBJ1-2, with D maybe TRBD1 (6 bases). The V end was cut by 4 bases, the J end by 6 bases, with 18 bases between. The CDR3 length is 15 residues. Germline V gives CDR1 LNHDA, CDR2 SQIVND (reference sequence). The CDR3 coding sequence is TGTGCCAGTAGTACCCAAGACAGGATCCCCCATGGCTACACCTTC. Its protein is CASSTQDRIPHGYTF. Combining the CDR3 with reference TRBV19 and TRBJ1-2 gives the whole variable domain DGGITQSPKYLFRKEGQNVTLSCEQNLNHDAMYWYRQDPGQGLRLIYYSQIVNDFQKGDIAEGYSVSREKKESFPLTVTSAQKNPTAFYLCASSTQDRIPHGYTFGSGTRLTVV.

The chain combines TRBV7-9 with TRBJ1-5; D gene unclear. Trimming shortened V by 1 base and J by 5 bases, and 18 bases separated the two germline ends. This CDR3 is 17 amino acids long. CDR1 SEHNR and CDR2 FQNEAQ come from the germline V gene (reference sequence). This chain's CDR3 is CASSLGHSIETDQPQHF. CDR3 sequence (DNA): TGTGCCAGCAGCTTAGGGCACAGCATCGAAACCGATCAGCCCCAGCATTTT.

This clone has more than one count but fewer than ten. This rearrangement joins TRBV7-8 to TRBJ2-6, with TRBD1 matching over 8 bases. Losses at the gene ends were 3 bases for V and 0 bases for J; bases not matched to a gene: 13. The germline V gene encodes CDR1 SGHVS and CDR2 FQNEAQ. The CDR3 is 20 amino acids. The CDR3 nucleotides are TGTGCCAGCAGCTTTCCCGCAGGGGGCGGCCTGGACTCTGGGGCCAACGTCCTGACTTTC. Amino acids: CASSFPAGGGLDSGANVLTF.

V and J are TRBV5-1 and TRBJ2-7; weak D call: TRBD2 (7 bases). The germline V gene encodes CDR1 SGHRS and CDR2 YFSETQ. V was shortened by 6 bases and J by 6 bases, with 22 bases between the two germline ends. CDR3 length: 15 residues. The CDR3 DNA follows: TGCGCCAGCACCTCATCCGGGACGGGGGGCAGCGAGCAGTACTTC. Residues: CASTSSGTGGSEQYF.

This clone turned up a few times. This rearrangement joins TRBV3-1 (or the pseudogene TRBV3-2) to TRBJ1-3; D unclear. The CDR3 is 17 amino acids. Germline V gene lookup returns CDR1 LGHDT and CDR2 YNNKEL (reference sequence). The ends were cut back, 4 bases at V and 3 bases at J, with 19 bases in the middle. The DNA for the CDR3 is TGTGCCAGCAGCCGTCTTAATCTAGCCCCTTTTGGAAACACCATATATTTT. It yields the protein CASSRLNLAPFGNTIYF.

V usage is TRBV9 and J usage is TRBJ1-1; possible D gene TRBD1, 5 bases. Germline CDR1 is SGDLS and CDR2 is YYNGEE. This CDR3 has 14 residues. V lost 4 bases and J lost 3, with 13 bases in between. This chain's CDR3 is CASSPDPGDTEAFF. CDR3 nucleotide sequence: TGTGCCAGCAGCCCCGATCCGGGGGACACTGAAGCTTTCTTT.

Notes on this clone: The sample carries other DNA sequences with the same CDR3. This chain connects TRBV7-2 to TRBJ2-1, with TRBD2 matching over 9 bases. Germline V gives CDR1 SGHTA, CDR2 FQGNSA. The junction had 0 bases not matched to a gene; V was cut back by 1 base and J by 2 bases. This CDR3 has 15 residues. The CDR3 region has the DNA TGTGCCAGCAGCTTAGGCGGGGGGGCCTACAATGAGCAGTTCTTC. It translates to CASSLGGGAYNEQFF. The variable domain in full, completed from reference TRBV7-2 and TRBJ2-1, reads GAGVSQSPSNKVTEKGKDVELRCDPISGHTALYWYRQSLGQGLEFLIYFQGNSAPDKSGLPSDRFSAERTGGSVSTLTIQRTQQEDSAVYLCASSLGGGAYNEQFFGPGTRLTVL.